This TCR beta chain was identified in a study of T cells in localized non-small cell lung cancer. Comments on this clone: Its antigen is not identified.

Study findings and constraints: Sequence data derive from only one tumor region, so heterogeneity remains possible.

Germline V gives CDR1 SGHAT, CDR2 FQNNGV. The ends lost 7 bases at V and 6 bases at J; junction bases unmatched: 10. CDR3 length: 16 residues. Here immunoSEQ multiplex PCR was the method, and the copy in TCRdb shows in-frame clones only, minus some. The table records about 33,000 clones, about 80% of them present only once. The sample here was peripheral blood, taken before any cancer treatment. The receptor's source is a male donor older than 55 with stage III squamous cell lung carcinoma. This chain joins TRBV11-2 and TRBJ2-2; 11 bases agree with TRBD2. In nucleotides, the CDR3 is TGTGCCAGCACCCCGCGGGGGACTAGCGGTGCCGGGGAGCTGTTTTTT. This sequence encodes CASTPRGTSGAGELFF.